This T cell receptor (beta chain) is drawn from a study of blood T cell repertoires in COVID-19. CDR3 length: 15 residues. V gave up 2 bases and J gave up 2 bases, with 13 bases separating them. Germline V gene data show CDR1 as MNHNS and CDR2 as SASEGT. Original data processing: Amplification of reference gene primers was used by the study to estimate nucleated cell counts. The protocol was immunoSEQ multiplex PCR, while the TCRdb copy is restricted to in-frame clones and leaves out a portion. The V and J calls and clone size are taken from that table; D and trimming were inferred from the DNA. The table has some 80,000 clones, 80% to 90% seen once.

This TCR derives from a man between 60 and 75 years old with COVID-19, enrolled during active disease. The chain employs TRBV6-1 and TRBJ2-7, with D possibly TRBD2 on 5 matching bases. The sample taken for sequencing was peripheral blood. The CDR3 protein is CASSESPGGAYEQYF. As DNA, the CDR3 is TGTGCCAGCAGTGAAAGCCCCGGAGGAGCCTACGAGCAGTACTTC.